This entry is about one TCR beta chain. CDR1 is SGHTA and CDR2 is FQGNSA in the germline V gene. This CDR3 has 14 amino acids. Trimming removed 0 bases at V and 8 bases at J, with 11 bases between. This sample was taken from a study of control samples from healthy donors and cancer patients. Sequencing was performed with immunoSEQ multiplex PCR; in TCRdb, only in-frame clones are kept and a portion is missing. The table records about 130,000 clones, roughly 94% of them present only once. Specimen: blood. The chain is built from TRBV7-2 and TRBJ1-5; D perhaps matches TRBD1 (6 bases). The TCR originated in a man aged 25 to 40 in good health. In DNA, the CDR3 is TGTGCCAGCAGCTTAGCGGGGGGCGGGAAGCCCCAGCATTTT. Its protein product is CASSLAGGGKPQHF.